This T cell receptor (beta chain) was recorded in a study of blood T cell repertoires in COVID-19. Trimming stripped 0 bases from V and 0 bases from J, with 7 bases between. The length of the CDR3 is 15 residues. Germline V gives CDR1 SGHRS, CDR2 YFSETQ. How the authors handled the data: For nucleated cells, counts were estimated from reference gene primer amplification. TCRdb's copy holds only in-frame clones and misses some; the assay was immunoSEQ multiplex PCR. The V and J calls and clone size come from that table; D and trimming were worked out from the DNA. This sample carries about 200,000 clones, about nine tenths of them seen once, and the ten largest clones take 0.75% to 0.95%. Points on this clone: Other DNA sequences in the same sample also yield this CDR3.

This receptor was identified in a woman between 70 and 85 years old with acute or convalescent COVID-19. This chain uses TRBV5-1 with TRBJ2-1; D gene uncertain. Sequencing input: peripheral blood. This chain's CDR3 is CASSLAGVSYNEQFF. The CDR3 DNA reads as TGCGCCAGCAGCTTGGCTGGAGTCTCCTACAATGAGCAGTTCTTC. The full variable domain, rest sourced from reference TRBV5-1 and TRBJ2-1, is KAGVTQTPRYLIKTRGQQVTLSCSPISGHRSVSWYQQTPGQGLQFLFEYFSETQRNKGNFPGRFSGRQFSNSRSEMNVSTLELGDSALYLCASSLAGVSYNEQFFGPGTRLTVL.